This is a list of T cell receptor beta chains from one sample in a study of T cell responses to AZD1222 COVID-19 vaccine. Here immunoSEQ multiplex PCR was the method, and the copy in TCRdb shows in-frame clones only, minus some. This sample yields over 130,000 clones, of which about 91% are seen a single time; about a tenth belongs to the top ten. The sequencing used peripheral blood, collected 28 days after the second AZD1222 dose. These receptors originate from an adult who received the AZD1222 COVID-19 vaccine. Each CDR3 is given with its conserved first and last residue. The order of the fields is J gene, CDR3 length, V gene, D gene, CDR3 protein. A D gene is named only where the DNA matches it firmly.

j_call: TRBJ2-3; cdr3_length: 13; v_call: TRBV7-2; d_call: .; cdr3_aa: CASSPRLSDTQYF
j_call: TRBJ1-2; cdr3_length: 15; v_call: TRBV6-5; d_call: TRBD1; cdr3_aa: CASSYSGTGDDGYTF
j_call: TRBJ2-5; cdr3_length: 17; v_call: TRBV5-1; d_call: TRBD2; cdr3_aa: CASSVTSGRPGLETQYF
j_call: TRBJ1-2; cdr3_length: 13; v_call: TRBV27; d_call: .; cdr3_aa: CASSFGQYDGYTF
j_call: TRBJ1-2; cdr3_length: 13; v_call: TRBV11-2; d_call: .; cdr3_aa: CASSRYFMGGYTF
j_call: TRBJ2-1; cdr3_length: 16; v_call: TRBV5-1; d_call: TRBD2; cdr3_aa: CASSPSAGGIGYEQFF
j_call: TRBJ1-5; cdr3_length: 15; v_call: TRBV6-5; d_call: .; cdr3_aa: CASKVDGGGNQPQHF
j_call: TRBJ2-2; cdr3_length: 12; v_call: TRBV6-5; d_call: .; cdr3_aa: CAIFFGGGELFF
j_call: TRBJ1-1; cdr3_length: 14; v_call: TRBV27; d_call: TRBD1; cdr3_aa: CASSLGTANTEAFF
j_call: TRBJ2-1; cdr3_length: 16; v_call: TRBV4-1; d_call: TRBD1; cdr3_aa: CASSHRGQGSYNEQFF
j_call: TRBJ2-5; cdr3_length: 12; v_call: TRBV7-9; d_call: .; cdr3_aa: CASSLMGETQYF
j_call: TRBJ1-1; cdr3_length: 15; v_call: TRBV2; d_call: .; cdr3_aa: CASRPIDRSNTEAFF
j_call: TRBJ1-1; cdr3_length: 15; v_call: TRBV5-6; d_call: .; cdr3_aa: CASSLRGLRHTEAFF
j_call: TRBJ1-3; cdr3_length: 16; v_call: TRBV27; d_call: .; cdr3_aa: CASSSDPRRSGNTIYF
j_call: TRBJ1-1; cdr3_length: 13; v_call: TRBV6-4; d_call: .; cdr3_aa: CASSEARNTEAFF
j_call: TRBJ1-4; cdr3_length: 14; v_call: TRBV30; d_call: .; cdr3_aa: CAWKGGGTNEKLFF
j_call: TRBJ1-2; cdr3_length: 15; v_call: TRBV5-6; d_call: TRBD1; cdr3_aa: CASSFGGTGFYGYTF
j_call: TRBJ1-4; cdr3_length: 15; v_call: TRBV28; d_call: .; cdr3_aa: CASTGTGNYNEKLFF
j_call: TRBJ1-1; cdr3_length: 15; v_call: TRBV11-2; d_call: .; cdr3_aa: CASSSRMTVETEAFF
j_call: TRBJ1-1; cdr3_length: 11; v_call: TRBV27; d_call: .; cdr3_aa: CASSYGPEAFF
j_call: TRBJ1-1; cdr3_length: 12; v_call: TRBV29-1; d_call: .; cdr3_aa: CSAERSNTEAFF
j_call: TRBJ1-2; cdr3_length: 15; v_call: TRBV7-2; d_call: .; cdr3_aa: CASSLARGVLNGYTF
j_call: TRBJ1-5; cdr3_length: 15; v_call: TRBV7-9; d_call: TRBD1; cdr3_aa: CASSLGTGGNQPQHF
j_call: TRBJ1-5; cdr3_length: 12; v_call: TRBV4-2; d_call: .; cdr3_aa: CASSDGDQPQHF
j_call: TRBJ2-3; cdr3_length: 15; v_call: TRBV18; d_call: TRBD2; cdr3_aa: CASSPTGGSTDTQYF
j_call: TRBJ2-3; cdr3_length: 15; v_call: TRBV15; d_call: .; cdr3_aa: CATNYQKDRTDTQYF
j_call: TRBJ1-4; cdr3_length: 15; v_call: TRBV6-5; d_call: TRBD1; cdr3_aa: CASSRLGQQNEKLFF
j_call: TRBJ2-3; cdr3_length: 15; v_call: TRBV6-5; d_call: TRBD2; cdr3_aa: CASSYFLAGEDTQYF
j_call: TRBJ1-1; cdr3_length: 15; v_call: TRBV4-1; d_call: TRBD1; cdr3_aa: CASSQSGQGNTEAFF
j_call: TRBJ1-1; cdr3_length: 14; v_call: TRBV11-3; d_call: .; cdr3_aa: CASSLDGRNTEAFF
j_call: TRBJ2-2; cdr3_length: 17; v_call: TRBV5-4; d_call: TRBD2; cdr3_aa: CASSRGLAGSNTGELFF
j_call: TRBJ1-2; cdr3_length: 12; v_call: TRBV6-5; d_call: .; cdr3_aa: CASSSGGDGYTF
j_call: TRBJ2-3; cdr3_length: 11; v_call: TRBV14; d_call: .; cdr3_aa: CASSLLDTQYF
j_call: TRBJ1-5; cdr3_length: 15; v_call: TRBV28; d_call: .; cdr3_aa: CASSLGGNGNQPQHF
j_call: TRBJ2-5; cdr3_length: 16; v_call: TRBV4-1; d_call: TRBD2; cdr3_aa: CASSQDLAGGQETQYF
j_call: TRBJ2-1; cdr3_length: 16; v_call: TRBV3-1/TRBV3-2; d_call: TRBD2; cdr3_aa: CASSPIRAGVYNEQFF
j_call: TRBJ2-1; cdr3_length: 20; v_call: TRBV15; d_call: TRBD2; cdr3_aa: CATSRTPGQGTSGSISGQFF
j_call: TRBJ1-2; cdr3_length: 17; v_call: TRBV28; d_call: TRBD1; cdr3_aa: CASSRGQGARGNYGYTF
j_call: TRBJ1-2; cdr3_length: 12; v_call: TRBV4-1; d_call: .; cdr3_aa: CASSQAPGGYTF
j_call: TRBJ2-3; cdr3_length: 16; v_call: TRBV24-1; d_call: .; cdr3_aa: CATSDFDTSGTDTQYF
j_call: TRBJ1-1; cdr3_length: 13; v_call: TRBV11-1; d_call: .; cdr3_aa: CASSPQVNTEAFF
j_call: TRBJ2-1; cdr3_length: 13; v_call: TRBV7-2; d_call: TRBD1; cdr3_aa: CASDPGQNPKKFF
j_call: TRBJ1-6; cdr3_length: 14; v_call: TRBV5-5; d_call: TRBD1; cdr3_aa: CASSPGQTSSPLHF
j_call: TRBJ1-4; cdr3_length: 15; v_call: TRBV16; d_call: .; cdr3_aa: CASSLSRVANEKLFF
j_call: TRBJ1-1; cdr3_length: 15; v_call: TRBV7-3; d_call: .; cdr3_aa: CASSSSGGVNTEAFF
j_call: TRBJ1-1; cdr3_length: 13; v_call: TRBV12-3/TRBV12-4; d_call: .; cdr3_aa: CASSLYRNTEAFF
j_call: TRBJ1-4; cdr3_length: 15; v_call: TRBV6-6; d_call: .; cdr3_aa: CASSRGGRENEKLFF
j_call: TRBJ1-3; cdr3_length: 15; v_call: TRBV4-2; d_call: TRBD1; cdr3_aa: CASSQDRGSGNTIYF
j_call: TRBJ2-1; cdr3_length: 16; v_call: TRBV3-1/TRBV3-2; d_call: .; cdr3_aa: CASSQDGGQVRNEQFF
j_call: TRBJ2-2; cdr3_length: 19; v_call: TRBV27; d_call: TRBD2; cdr3_aa: CASSLNGLAGTSNTGELFF
j_call: TRBJ1-2; cdr3_length: 13; v_call: TRBV30; d_call: TRBD1; cdr3_aa: CAWRRQGINGYTF
j_call: TRBJ2-7; cdr3_length: 14; v_call: TRBV7-9; d_call: .; cdr3_aa: CAITGGRSNYEQYF
j_call: TRBJ2-1; cdr3_length: 16; v_call: TRBV5-1; d_call: TRBD2; cdr3_aa: CASSSRTSGAYNEQFF
j_call: TRBJ1-1; cdr3_length: 15; v_call: TRBV7-3; d_call: .; cdr3_aa: CASSLNPGSDTEAFF
j_call: TRBJ1-4; cdr3_length: 14; v_call: TRBV14; d_call: .; cdr3_aa: CASSQRTAGEKLFF